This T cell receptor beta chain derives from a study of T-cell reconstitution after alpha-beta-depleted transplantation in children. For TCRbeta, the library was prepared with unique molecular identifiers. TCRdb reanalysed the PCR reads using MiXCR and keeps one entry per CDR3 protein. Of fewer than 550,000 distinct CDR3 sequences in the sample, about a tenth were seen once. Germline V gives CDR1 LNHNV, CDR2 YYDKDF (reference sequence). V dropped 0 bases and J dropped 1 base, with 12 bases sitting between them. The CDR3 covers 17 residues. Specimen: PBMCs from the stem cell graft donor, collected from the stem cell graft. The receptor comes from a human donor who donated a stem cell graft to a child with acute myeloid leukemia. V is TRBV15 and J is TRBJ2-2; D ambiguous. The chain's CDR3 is CATSRDGRQWNTGELFF. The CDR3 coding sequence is TGTGCCACCAGCAGAGATGGTAGGCAGTGGAACACCGGGGAGCTGTTTTTT.